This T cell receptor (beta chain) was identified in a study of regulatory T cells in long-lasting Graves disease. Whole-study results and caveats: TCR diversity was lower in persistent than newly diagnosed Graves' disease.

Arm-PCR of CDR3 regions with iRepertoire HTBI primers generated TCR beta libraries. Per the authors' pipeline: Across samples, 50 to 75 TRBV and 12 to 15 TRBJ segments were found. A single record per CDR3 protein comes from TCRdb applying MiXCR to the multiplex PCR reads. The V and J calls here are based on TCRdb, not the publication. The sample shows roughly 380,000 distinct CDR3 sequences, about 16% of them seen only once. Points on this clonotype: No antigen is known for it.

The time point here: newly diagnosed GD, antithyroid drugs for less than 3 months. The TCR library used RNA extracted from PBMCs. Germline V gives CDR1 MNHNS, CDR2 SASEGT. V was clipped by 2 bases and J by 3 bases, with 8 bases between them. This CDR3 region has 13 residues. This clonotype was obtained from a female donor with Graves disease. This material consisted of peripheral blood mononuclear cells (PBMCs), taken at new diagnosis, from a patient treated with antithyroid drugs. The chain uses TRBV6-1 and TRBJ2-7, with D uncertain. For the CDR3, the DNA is TGTGCCAGCAGTGAATCTTCCCGCTACGAGCAGTACTTC. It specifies CASSESSRYEQYF.